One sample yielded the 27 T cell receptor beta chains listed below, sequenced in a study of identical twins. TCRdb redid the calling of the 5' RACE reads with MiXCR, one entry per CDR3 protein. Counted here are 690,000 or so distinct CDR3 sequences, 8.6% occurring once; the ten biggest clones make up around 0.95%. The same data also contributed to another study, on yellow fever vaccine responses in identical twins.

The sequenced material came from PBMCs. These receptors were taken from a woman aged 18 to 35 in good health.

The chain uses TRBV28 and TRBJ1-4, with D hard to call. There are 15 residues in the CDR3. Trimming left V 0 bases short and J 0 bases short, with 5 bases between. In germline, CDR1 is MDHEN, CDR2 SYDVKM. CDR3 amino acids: CASSLWGSTNEKLFF. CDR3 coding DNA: TGTGCCAGCAGTTTATGGGGATCAACTAATGAAAAACTGTTTTTT.

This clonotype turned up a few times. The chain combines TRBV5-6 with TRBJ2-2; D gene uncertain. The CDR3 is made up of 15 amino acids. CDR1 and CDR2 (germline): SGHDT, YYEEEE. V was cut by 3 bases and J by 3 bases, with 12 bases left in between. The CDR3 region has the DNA TGTGCCAGCAGCTCCGACCTCCGGGACACCGGGGAGCTGTTTTTT. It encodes CASSSDLRDTGELFF. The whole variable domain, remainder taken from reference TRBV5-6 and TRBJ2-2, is DAGVTQSPTHLIKTRGQQVTLRCSPKSGHDTVSWYQQALGQGPQFIFQYYEEEERQRGNFPDRFSGHQFPNYSSELNVNALLLGDSALYLCASSSDLRDTGELFFGEGSRLTVL.

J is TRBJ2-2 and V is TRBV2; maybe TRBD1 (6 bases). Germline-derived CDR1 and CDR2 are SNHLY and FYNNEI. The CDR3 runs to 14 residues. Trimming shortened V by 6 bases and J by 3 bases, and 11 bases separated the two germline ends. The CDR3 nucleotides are TGTGCCAGCAGACGGGACATCTACACCGGGGAGCTGTTTTTT. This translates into CASRRDIYTGELFF. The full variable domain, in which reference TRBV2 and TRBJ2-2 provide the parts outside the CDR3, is EPEVTQTPSHQVTQMGQEVILRCVPISNHLYFYWYRQILGQKVEFLVSFYNNEISEKSEIFDDQFSVERPDGSNFTLKIRSTKLEDSAMYFCASRRDIYTGELFFGEGSRLTVL.

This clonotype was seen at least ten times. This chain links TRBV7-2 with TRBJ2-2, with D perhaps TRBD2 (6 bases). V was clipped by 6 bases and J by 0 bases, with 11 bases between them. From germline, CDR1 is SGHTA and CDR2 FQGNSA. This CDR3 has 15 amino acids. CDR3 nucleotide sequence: TGTGCCAGCAGTTTACGCGGGGCGAACACCGGGGAGCTGTTTTTT. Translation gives CASSLRGANTGELFF.

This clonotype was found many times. The DNA of the CDR3 is TGTGCCAGCAGCTCCTACCGGGACTTGAACACTGAAGCTTTCTTT. Its translation is CASSSYRDLNTEAFF. The chain employs TRBV11-2 and TRBJ1-1; TRBD1 is a possible D gene (5 bases). The germline CDR1 and CDR2 sequences are SGHAT and FQNNGV. Trimming pared 4 bases from V and 0 bases from J, leaving 12 bases between. This CDR3 has 15 amino acids.

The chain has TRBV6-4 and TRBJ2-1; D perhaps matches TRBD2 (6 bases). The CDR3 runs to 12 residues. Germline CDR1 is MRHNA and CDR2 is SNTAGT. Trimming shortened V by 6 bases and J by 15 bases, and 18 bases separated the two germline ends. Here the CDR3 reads CASSDDFGGLFF. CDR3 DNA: TGTGCCAGCAGCGATGACTTTGGAGGGTTGTTCTTC.

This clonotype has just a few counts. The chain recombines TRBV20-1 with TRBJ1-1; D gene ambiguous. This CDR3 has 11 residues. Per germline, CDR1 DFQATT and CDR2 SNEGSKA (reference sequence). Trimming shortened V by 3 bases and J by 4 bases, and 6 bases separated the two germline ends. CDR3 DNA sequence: TGCAGTGCTAGTTTGGTCACTGAAGCTTTCTTT. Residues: CSASLVTEAFF.

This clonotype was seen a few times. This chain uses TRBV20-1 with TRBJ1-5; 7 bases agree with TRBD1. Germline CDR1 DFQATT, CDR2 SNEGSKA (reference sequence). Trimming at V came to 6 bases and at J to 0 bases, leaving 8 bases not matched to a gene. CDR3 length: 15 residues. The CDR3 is CSAALRGYSNQPQHF. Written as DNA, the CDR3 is TGCAGTGCAGCGCTCAGGGGGTATAGCAATCAGCCCCAGCATTTT.

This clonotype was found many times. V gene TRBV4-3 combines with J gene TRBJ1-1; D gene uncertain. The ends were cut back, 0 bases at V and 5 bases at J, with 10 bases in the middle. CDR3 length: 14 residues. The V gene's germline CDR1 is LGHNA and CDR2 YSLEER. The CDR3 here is CASSQDLWITEAFF. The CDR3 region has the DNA TGCGCCAGCAGCCAAGATCTTTGGATTACTGAAGCTTTCTTT.

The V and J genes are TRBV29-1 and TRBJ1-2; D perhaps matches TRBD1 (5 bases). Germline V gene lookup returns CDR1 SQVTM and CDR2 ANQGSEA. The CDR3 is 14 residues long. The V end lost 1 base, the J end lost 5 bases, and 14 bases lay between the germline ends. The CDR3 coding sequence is TGCAGCGTTGAAGTACTGAGACAGCCTTATGGCTACACCTTC. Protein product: CSVEVLRQPYGYTF.

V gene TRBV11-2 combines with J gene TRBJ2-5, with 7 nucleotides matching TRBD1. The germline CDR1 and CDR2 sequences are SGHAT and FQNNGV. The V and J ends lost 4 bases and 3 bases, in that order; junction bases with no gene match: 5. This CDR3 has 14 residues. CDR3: CASSSGQFKETQYF. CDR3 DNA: TGTGCCAGCAGCTCGGGACAGTTCAAAGAGACCCAGTACTTC.

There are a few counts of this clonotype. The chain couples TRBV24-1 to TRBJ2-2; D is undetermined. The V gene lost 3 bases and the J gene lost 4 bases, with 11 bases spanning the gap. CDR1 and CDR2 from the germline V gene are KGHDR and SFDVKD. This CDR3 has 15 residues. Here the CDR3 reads CATSDHLTGTGELFF. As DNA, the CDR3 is TGTGCCACCAGTGATCACCTGACGGGCACCGGGGAGCTGTTTTTT.

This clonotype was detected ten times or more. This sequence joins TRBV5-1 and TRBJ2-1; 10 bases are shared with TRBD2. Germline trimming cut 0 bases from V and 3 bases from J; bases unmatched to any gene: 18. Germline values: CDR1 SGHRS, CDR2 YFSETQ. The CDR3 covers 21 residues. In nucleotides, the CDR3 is TGCGCCAGCAGCTTGGCGTTTTGGCTAGCGGGAGTAAGTAGGGTCTACAATGAGCAGTTCTTC. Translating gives CASSLAFWLAGVSRVYNEQFF.

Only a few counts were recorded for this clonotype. CDR3 DNA sequence: TGTGCCAGCAGTTTTTTGGGGGGGGATCAGCCCCAGCATTTT. Protein product: CASSFLGGDQPQHF. V is TRBV12-3 or TRBV12-4 and J is TRBJ1-5, with a weak D call TRBD1 (5 bases). The CDR3 covers 14 residues. Trimming pared 3 bases from V and 5 bases from J, leaving 11 bases between.

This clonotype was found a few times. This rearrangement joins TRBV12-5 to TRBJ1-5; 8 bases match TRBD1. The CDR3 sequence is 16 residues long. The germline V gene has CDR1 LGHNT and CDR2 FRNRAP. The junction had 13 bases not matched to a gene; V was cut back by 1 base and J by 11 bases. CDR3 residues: CASGLDLTGGVSAQHF. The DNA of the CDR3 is TGTGCTAGTGGTTTGGATTTAACAGGGGGGGTCTCGGCCCAGCATTTT. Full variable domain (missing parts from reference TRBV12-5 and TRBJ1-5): DARVTQTPRHKVTEMGQEVTMRCQPILGHNTVFWYRQTMMQGLELLAYFRNRAPLDDSGMPKDRFSAEMPDATLATLKIQPSEPRDSAVYFCASGLDLTGGVSAQHFGDGTRLSIL.

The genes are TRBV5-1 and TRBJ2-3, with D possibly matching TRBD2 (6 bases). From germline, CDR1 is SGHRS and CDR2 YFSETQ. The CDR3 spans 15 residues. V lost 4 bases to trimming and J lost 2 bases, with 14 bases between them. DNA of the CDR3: TGCGCCAGCAGCGACGGACTAAGAAACACAGATACGCAGTATTTT. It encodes CASSDGLRNTDTQYF. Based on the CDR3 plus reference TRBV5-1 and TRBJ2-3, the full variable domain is KAGVTQTPRYLIKTRGQQVTLSCSPISGHRSVSWYQQTPGQGLQFLFEYFSETQRNKGNFPGRFSGRQFSNSRSEMNVSTLELGDSALYLCASSDGLRNTDTQYFGPGTRLTVL.

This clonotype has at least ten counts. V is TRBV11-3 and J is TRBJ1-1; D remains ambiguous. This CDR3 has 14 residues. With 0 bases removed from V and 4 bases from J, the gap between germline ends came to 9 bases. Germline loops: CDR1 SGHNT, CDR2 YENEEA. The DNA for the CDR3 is TGTGCCAGCAGCTTAGATACCGCCACCACTGAAGCTTTCTTT. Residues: CASSLDTATTEAFF. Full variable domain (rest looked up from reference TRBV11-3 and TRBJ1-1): EAGVVQSPRYKIIEKKQPVAFWCNPISGHNTLYWYLQNLGQGPELLIRYENEEAVDDSQLPKDRFSAERLKGVDSTLKIQPAELGDSAVYLCASSLDTATTEAFFGQGTRLTVV.

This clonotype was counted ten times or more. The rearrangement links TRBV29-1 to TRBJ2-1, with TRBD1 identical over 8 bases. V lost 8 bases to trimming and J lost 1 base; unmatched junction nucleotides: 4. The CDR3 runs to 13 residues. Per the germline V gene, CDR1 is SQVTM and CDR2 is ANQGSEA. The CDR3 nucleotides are TGCAGCACAAACAGGGGGTCCTACAATGAGCAGTTCTTC. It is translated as CSTNRGSYNEQFF.

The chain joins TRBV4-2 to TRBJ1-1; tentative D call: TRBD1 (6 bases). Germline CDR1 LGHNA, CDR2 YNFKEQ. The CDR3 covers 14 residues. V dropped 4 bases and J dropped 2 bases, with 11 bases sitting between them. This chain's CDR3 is CASSPRDTNTEAFF. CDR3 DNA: TGTGCCAGCAGCCCCCGGGACACAAACACTGAAGCTTTCTTT.

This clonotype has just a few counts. DNA of the CDR3: TGTGCCAGCAGCTTACTCGGGGAAGCCGGGGAGCTGTTTTTT. Amino acids: CASSLLGEAGELFF. The chain employs TRBV11-2 and TRBJ2-2; tentative D call: TRBD2 (5 bases). The V end was cut by 2 bases, the J end by 6 bases, with 10 bases between. The CDR3 contains 14 residues. Germline CDR1 SGHAT, CDR2 FQNNGV.

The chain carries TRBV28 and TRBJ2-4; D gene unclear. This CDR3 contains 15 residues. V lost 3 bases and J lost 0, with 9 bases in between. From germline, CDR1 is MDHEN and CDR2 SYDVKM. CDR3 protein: CASSFRTVAKNIQYF. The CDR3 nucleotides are TGTGCCAGCAGTTTTAGGACCGTAGCCAAAAACATTCAGTACTTC.

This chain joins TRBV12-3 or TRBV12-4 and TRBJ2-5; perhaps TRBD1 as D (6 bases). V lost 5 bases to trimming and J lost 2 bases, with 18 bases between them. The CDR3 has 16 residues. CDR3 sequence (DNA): TGTGCCAGCAGTAGACGGACCACAGGGTTACAAGAGACCCAGTACTTC. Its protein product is CASSRRTTGLQETQYF.

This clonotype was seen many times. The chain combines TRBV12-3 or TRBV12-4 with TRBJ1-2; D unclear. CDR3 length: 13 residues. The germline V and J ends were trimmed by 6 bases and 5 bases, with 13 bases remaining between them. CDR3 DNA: TGTGCCAGCAGGAACGACCGGCGGTATGGCTACACCTTC. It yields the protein CASRNDRRYGYTF.

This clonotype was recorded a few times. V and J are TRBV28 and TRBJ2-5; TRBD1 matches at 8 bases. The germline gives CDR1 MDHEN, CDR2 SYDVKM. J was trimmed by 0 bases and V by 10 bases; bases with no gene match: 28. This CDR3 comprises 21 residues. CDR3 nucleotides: TGTGCCACCTCGACAGGGGTCCTTCGGGCTAGCGCCGGTGTATACCAAGAGACCCAGTACTTC. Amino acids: CATSTGVLRASAGVYQETQYF.

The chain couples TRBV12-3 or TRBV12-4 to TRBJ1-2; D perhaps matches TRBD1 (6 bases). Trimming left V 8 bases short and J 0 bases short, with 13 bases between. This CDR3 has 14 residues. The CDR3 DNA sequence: TGTGCCAGCTCCATTAGGGACACTAACTATGGCTACACCTTC. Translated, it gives CASSIRDTNYGYTF.

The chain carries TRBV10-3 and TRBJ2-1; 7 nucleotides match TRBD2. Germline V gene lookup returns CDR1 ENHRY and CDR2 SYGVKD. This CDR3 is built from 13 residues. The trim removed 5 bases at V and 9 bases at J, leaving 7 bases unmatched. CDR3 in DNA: TGTGCCATCAGTCAGCGGGACCAGGGTGAGCAGTTCTTC. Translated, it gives CAISQRDQGEQFF.

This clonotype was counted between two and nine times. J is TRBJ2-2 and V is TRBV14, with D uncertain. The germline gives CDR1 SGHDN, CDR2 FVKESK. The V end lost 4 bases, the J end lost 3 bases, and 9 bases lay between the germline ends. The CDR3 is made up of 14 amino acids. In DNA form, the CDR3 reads TGTGCCAGCAGCCCAGAAAGGGACACCGGGGAGCTGTTTTTT. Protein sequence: CASSPERDTGELFF.